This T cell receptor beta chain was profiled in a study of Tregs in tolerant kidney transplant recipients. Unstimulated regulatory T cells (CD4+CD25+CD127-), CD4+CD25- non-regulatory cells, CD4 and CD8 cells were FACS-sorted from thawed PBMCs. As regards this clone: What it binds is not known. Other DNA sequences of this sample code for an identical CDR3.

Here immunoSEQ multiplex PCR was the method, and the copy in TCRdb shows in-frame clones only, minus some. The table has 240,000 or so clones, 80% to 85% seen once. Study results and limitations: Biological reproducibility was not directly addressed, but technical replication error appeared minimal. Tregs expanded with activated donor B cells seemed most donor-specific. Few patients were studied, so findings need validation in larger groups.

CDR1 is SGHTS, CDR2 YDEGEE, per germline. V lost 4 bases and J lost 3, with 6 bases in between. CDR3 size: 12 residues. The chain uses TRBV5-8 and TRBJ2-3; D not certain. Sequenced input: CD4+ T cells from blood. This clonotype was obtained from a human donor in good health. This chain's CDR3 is CASSPRTDTQYF. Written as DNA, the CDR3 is TGTGCCAGCAGCCCCAGGACAGATACGCAGTATTTT.